Included here is one T cell receptor (beta chain) sequence, with context. The data stem from a study of control samples from healthy donors and cancer patients. Germline CDR1 reads MNHEY; CDR2 reads SVGAGI. Losses at the gene ends were 4 bases for V and 4 bases for J; bases not matched to a gene: 6. There are 14 residues in the CDR3. Sequenced by immunoSEQ multiplex PCR; TCRdb stores in-frame clones only, minus some. The sample includes approximately 65,000 clones, approximately 89% of them seen just once. The receptor was derived from a man aged 55 to 70 with lung cancer. The sample taken for sequencing was PBMCs. This sequence joins TRBV6-5 and TRBJ1-2, with 7 bases that match TRBD1. The CDR3 region is CASSFGQEFYGYTF. In DNA form, the CDR3 reads TGTGCCAGCAGTTTTGGACAGGAGTTCTATGGCTACACCTTC.